In this sample, the clone carrying this TCR beta chain turned up many times. An end of the junction does not agree with germline; a read error may underlie this. From genomic DNA, two-round multiplex PCR was used to amplify TCR beta CDR3. Amplification during the initial PCR round employed primers specific to each TRBV and TRBJ gene. TCRdb fed the multiplex PCR reads into MiXCR, producing one record per CDR3 protein. There are about 35,000 distinct CDR3 sequences in the sample; roughly a third occur only once, and 15% to 20% lies in the top ten. This specimen belongs to a study of prognosis after radiotherapy for stage I lung cancer. In the study overall: Concurrently with stereotactic body radiotherapy, no other therapy was received by any patient. Distant metastases struck a few patients a median of about seven months after radiotherapy; some 14 showed no significant progression.

The germline V gene has CDR1 MNHEY and CDR2 SVGAGI. The CDR3 has 11 amino acids. With two time points in the design, 4.5 to 6.5 milliliters of peripheral blood were drawn at each one. The J gene is TRBJ1-1, the V gene TRBV6-5, with D hard to call. The receptor was isolated from a donor over 45 with non-small cell lung cancer. The sequencing here drew on PBMCs, taken before or after stereotactic body radiation therapy (not recorded which). The CDR3 DNA follows: TGTGCCAGCAATTACAACTCCGAAGCTTTCTTT. The encoded protein is CASNYNSEAFF.